A single sample is the source of the 16 T cell receptor beta chains below, sequenced in a study of shared clonotypes between healthy human individuals (dated by TCRdb to the early 2020s). Receptors were amplified or captured by the immunoSEQ multiplex PCR assay. Drawn from immuneACCESS, this table holds only the in-frame rearrangements with V and J called that TCRdb kept. Clones are partly lost; checked studies trace under half to an unresolved V gene and leave the rest unexplained. The sample data list over 850,000 clones, and approximately 78% of these were observed just once. The ten largest clones capture about 0.52% of the sample. The sequencing input was memory CD4+ T cells from PBMCs. This sample's cell subset or site label indicates: CD45RA-negative fraction. The receptors were gathered from a man younger than 30 in good health. Some clones in this sample may be carry-over from other donors' samples.

V gene TRBV5-8 combines with J gene TRBJ1-3; no reliable D call. CDR3 length equals 15 residues. Per germline, CDR1 SGHTS and CDR2 YDEGEE. Deletions cut 0 bases from V and 1 base from J, with 8 bases between. CDR3 in DNA: TGTGCCAGCAGCTTGGGGGCTAATTCTGGAAACACCATATATTTT. Encoded protein: CASSLGANSGNTIYF.

The sample holds one count of this clone. The chain has TRBV30 and TRBJ1-2, with a tentative D call TRBD1 (6 bases). The CDR3 has 13 residues. V dropped 1 base and J dropped 6 bases, with 12 bases sitting between them. Germline loops: CDR1 GTSNPN, CDR2 SVGIG (reference sequence). The CDR3 region is CAWSGSTGNGYTF. The CDR3 region has the DNA TGTGCCTGGAGTGGTAGTACAGGGAATGGCTACACCTTC.

This clone was seen more than once but under ten times. The genes are TRBV27 and TRBJ1-1; 9 bases fit TRBD1. The CDR3 is 15 residues long. Per germline, CDR1 MNHEY and CDR2 SMNVEV (reference sequence). The junction had 5 bases not matched to a gene; V was cut back by 6 bases and J by 0 bases. This CDR3 is CASRPRDRVNTEAFF. Written as DNA, the CDR3 is TGTGCCAGCAGGCCGAGGGACAGGGTGAACACTGAAGCTTTCTTT.

The CDR3 loop reads CASSEAWAGGVQPQHF. The CDR3 DNA reads TGTGCCAGCAGTGAAGCGTGGGCAGGGGGCGTGCAGCCCCAGCATTTT. The rearrangement joins TRBV6-1 to TRBJ1-5; 8 bases agree with TRBD1. CDR1 and CDR2 from the germline V gene are MNHNS and SASEGT. The trim removed 0 bases at V and 7 bases at J, leaving 8 bases unmatched. The CDR3 covers 16 residues.

In this sample, this clone turned up once. V is TRBV7-2 and J is TRBJ2-5; the match to TRBD1 covers 7 bases. Germline values: CDR1 SGHTA, CDR2 FQGNSA. CDR3 size: 14 residues. The V segment lost 4 bases and the J segment 3 bases; nucleotides outside the gene matches: 5. CDR3 sequence: CASSYYGTEETQYF. CDR3 DNA sequence: TGTGCCAGCAGCTACTACGGGACAGAAGAGACCCAGTACTTC.

The V call is TRBV7-7, the J call TRBJ1-1, with D tentatively TRBD1 (5 bases). This CDR3 has 17 amino acids. Germline CDR1 is SSHAT and CDR2 is FNYEAQ (reference sequence). Trimming cost V 5 bases and J 5 bases, with 24 bases left between them. This CDR3 reads CASSPPGQDPKGTEAFF. The CDR3 DNA sequence: TGTGCCAGCAGCCCACCGGGGCAGGACCCCAAGGGGACTGAAGCTTTCTTT. The full variable domain, with the rest looked up from reference TRBV7-7 and TRBJ1-1, is GAGVSQSPRYKVTKRGQDVTLRCDPISSHATLYWYQQALGQGPEFLTYFNYEAQPDKSGLPSDRFSAERPEGSISTLTIQRTEQRDSAMYRCASSPPGQDPKGTEAFFGQGTRLTVV.

CDR3 in DNA: TGCGCCAGCAGCTTGGAAGGGTCGCCCAATCAGCCCCAGCATTTT. Translated, it gives CASSLEGSPNQPQHF. V and J are TRBV5-1 and TRBJ1-5; D remains ambiguous. This CDR3 has 15 residues. The germline V and J ends were trimmed by 0 bases and 3 bases, with 10 bases remaining between them. Germline V CDR1 and CDR2: SGHRS, YFSETQ.

This chain uses TRBV5-1 with TRBJ1-3, with a possible D match to TRBD1 (5 bases). CDR3 length: 15 residues. Germline V gene lookup returns CDR1 SGHRS and CDR2 YFSETQ. The germline V and J ends were trimmed by 2 bases and 0 bases, with 9 bases remaining between them. The CDR3 region is CASSFGGSSGNTIYF. The CDR3 DNA follows: TGCGCCAGCAGCTTTGGGGGGAGCTCTGGAAACACCATATATTTT.

V and J are TRBV9 and TRBJ2-1, with 7 bases matching TRBD2. Germline V gene lookup returns CDR1 SGDLS and CDR2 YYNGEE. The CDR3 extends over 15 amino acids. J lost 9 bases, V lost 0 bases, and 9 bases had no gene match. CDR3 loop: CASSVASGRESEQFF. The CDR3 nucleotides read TGTGCCAGCAGCGTAGCTTCGGGGCGGGAGAGTGAGCAGTTCTTC.

The chain recombines TRBV10-3 with TRBJ1-4, with D possibly matching TRBD1 (6 bases). The CDR3 is 15 amino acids. Trimming pared 4 bases from V and 4 bases from J, leaving 13 bases between. In germline, CDR1 is ENHRY, CDR2 SYGVKD. The DNA for the CDR3 is TGTGCCATCAGTGTTACGACAGGAATTAATGAAAAACTGTTTTTT. Translated: CAISVTTGINEKLFF.

This chain uses TRBV19 with TRBJ1-2; D not resolved. The CDR3 contains 16 residues. V gave up 6 bases and J gave up 0 bases, with 17 bases separating them. Germline lookup yields CDR1 LNHDA and CDR2 SQIVND (reference sequence). CDR3 DNA: TGTGCCAGTAGACCAGCCCACAGACTAACTAACTATGGCTACACCTTC. Translated: CASRPAHRLTNYGYTF.

CDR3 DNA sequence: TGTGCCAGCAGTGAAACTAGCGGGCTGAACAATGAGCAGTTCTTC. This codes for CASSETSGLNNEQFF. The genes are TRBV2 and TRBJ2-1, with 9 bases aligning to TRBD2. This CDR3 spans 15 amino acids. V shed 2 bases and J 5 bases; nucleotides not matched to a gene: 4. Looked up from germline, CDR1 is SNHLY and CDR2 is FYNNEI. The full variable domain, in which reference TRBV2 and TRBJ2-1 provide the parts outside the CDR3, is EPEVTQTPSHQVTQMGQEVILRCVPISNHLYFYWYRQILGQKVEFLVSFYNNEISEKSEIFDDQFSVERPDGSNFTLKIRSTKLEDSAMYFCASSETSGLNNEQFFGPGTRLTVL.

This sequence joins TRBV15 and TRBJ2-2; TRBD1 matches at 7 bases. The CDR3 runs 17 residues. Germline CDR1 LNHNV, CDR2 YYDKDF (reference sequence). V lost 1 base to trimming and J lost 4 bases; unmatched junction nucleotides: 9. CDR3 nucleotide sequence: TGTGCCACCAGCAGAGGCCCTGACAGGGTGAGCACCGGGGAGCTGTTTTTT. This encodes CATSRGPDRVSTGELFF.

This clone was seen once. The chain employs TRBV10-1 and TRBJ1-5; no clear D gene. Per the germline V gene, CDR1 is WNHNN and CDR2 is SYGVQD (reference sequence). V was shortened by 7 bases and J by 6 bases, with 19 bases between the two germline ends. The length of the CDR3 is 15 residues. CDR3 sequence: CASTPLSVSLQPQHF. The CDR3 DNA reads as TGCGCCAGCACCCCGTTATCCGTCTCCCTTCAGCCCCAGCATTTT.

On this clone: Different DNA sequences within this sample yield the same CDR3. The V and J genes are TRBV19 and TRBJ1-5; the D is unclear. Germline V lookup: CDR1 LNHDA, CDR2 SQIVND (reference sequence). The V gene lost 2 bases and the J gene lost 4 bases, with 9 bases spanning the gap. The CDR3 length is 14 residues. The CDR3 DNA follows: TGTGCCAGTAGTATATTGGGCGGAAATCAGCCCCAGCATTTT. This encodes CASSILGGNQPQHF.

V and J are TRBV5-1 and TRBJ2-6, with no clear D. Between the trimmed V and J ends, which lost 0 bases and 1 base, there was a span of 11 bases. The CDR3 runs to 17 residues. The germline CDR1 and CDR2 sequences are SGHRS and YFSETQ. CDR3 DNA: TGCGCCAGCAGCTTGGACCAGTGGTCGTCTGGGGCCAACGTCCTGACTTTC. This codes for CASSLDQWSSGANVLTF.